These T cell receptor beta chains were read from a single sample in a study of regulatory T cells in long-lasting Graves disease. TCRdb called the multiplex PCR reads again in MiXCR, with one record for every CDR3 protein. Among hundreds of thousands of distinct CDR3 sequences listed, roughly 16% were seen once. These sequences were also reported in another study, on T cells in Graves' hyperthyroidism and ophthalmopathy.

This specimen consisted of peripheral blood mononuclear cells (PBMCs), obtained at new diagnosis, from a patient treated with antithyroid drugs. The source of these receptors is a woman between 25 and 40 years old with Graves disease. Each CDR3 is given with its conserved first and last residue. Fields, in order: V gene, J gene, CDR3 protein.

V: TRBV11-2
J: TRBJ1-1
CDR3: CASSLGAGTEAFF

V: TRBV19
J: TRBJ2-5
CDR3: CASISLTGQETQYF

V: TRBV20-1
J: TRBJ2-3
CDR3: CSASQGGDTQYF

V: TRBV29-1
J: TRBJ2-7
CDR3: CSVEFGTGNYEQYF

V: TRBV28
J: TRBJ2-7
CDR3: CASKAKTGTGAYEQYF

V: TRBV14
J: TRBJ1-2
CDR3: CASSPYTVGSYTF

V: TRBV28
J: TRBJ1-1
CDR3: CASSFLSAGRNTEAFF

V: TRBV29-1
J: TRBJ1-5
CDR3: CSAASGIEHQPQHF

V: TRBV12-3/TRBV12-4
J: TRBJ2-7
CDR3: CASRPGQGRGEQYF

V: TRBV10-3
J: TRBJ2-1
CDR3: CAIGRGTISYNEQFF

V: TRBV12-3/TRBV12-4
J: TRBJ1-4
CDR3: CASSSPRGEREKLFF

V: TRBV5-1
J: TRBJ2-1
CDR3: CASSHAVGGTGVHNEQFF